These T cell receptor beta chains were read from a single sample in a study of response to subunit inactivated influenza vaccine. TCRdb re-analysed the RT-PCR reads in MiXCR, keeping a single row per CDR3 protein. The sample has hundreds of thousands of distinct CDR3 sequences, 13% to 15% seen once; the top ten hold 7.6%. The sequencing used PBMCs from blood, collected less than 15 days before vaccination. The receptors here all came from a man aged 50-60 years who received an inactivated influenza vaccine. Each CDR3 is given with its conserved first and last residue. A D gene is named only where the DNA matches it firmly. The size of a clone is reported for some rows only, either as once, few or many, or as a class for expanded clones.

d_call clone_size j_call v_call cdr3_aa cdr3_nt
TRBD2 NA TRBJ2-3 TRBV7-2 CASSSRMGGGANTQYF TGTGCCAGCAGCTCCCGGATGGGCGGGGGAGCGAATACGCAGTATTTT
NA few TRBJ2-5 TRBV5-1 CASSLQGTGETQYF TGCGCCAGCAGCTTGCAGGGGACCGGGGAGACCCAGTACTTC
NA NA TRBJ2-5 TRBV7-8 CASSTNRVSFQETQYF TGTGCCAGCAGCACCAACAGGGTTTCCTTTCAAGAGACCCAGTACTTC
TRBD2 few TRBJ2-7 TRBV5-1 CASSTRGLAGAEQYF TGCGCCAGCAGCACCCGTGGGCTAGCGGGGGCGGAGCAGTACTTC
NA few TRBJ2-5 TRBV15 CATSRGGAPGETQYF TGTGCCACCAGCAGAGGGGGGGCCCCGGGAGAGACCCAGTACTTC
TRBD1 NA TRBJ2-7 TRBV7-9 CASSPGTGGNYEQYF TGTGCCAGCAGCCCGGGGACAGGGGGAAATTACGAGCAGTACTTC
NA NA TRBJ2-1 TRBV5-1 CASSLVRGASYNEQFF TGCGCCAGCAGCTTGGTTAGAGGAGCATCCTACAATGAGCAGTTCTTC
NA few TRBJ2-2 TRBV5-6 CASRRTGSNTGELFF TGTGCCAGCAGAAGGACCGGTTCGAACACCGGGGAGCTGTTTTTT
NA NA TRBJ2-2 TRBV4-3 CASSQDNTGELFF TGCGCCAGCAGCCAAGATAACACCGGGGAGCTGTTTTTT
TRBD2 few TRBJ2-2 TRBV30 CAWGPWRGANTGELFF TGTGCCTGGGGCCCCTGGCGGGGGGCGAACACCGGGGAGCTGTTTTTT
NA many TRBJ1-1 TRBV3-1 CASSQAANTEAFF TGTGCCAGCAGCCAAGCAGCGAACACTGAAGCTTTCTTT
NA NA TRBJ2-5 TRBV20-1 CSAHRQLQETQYF TGCAGTGCTCACCGACAGTTACAAGAGACCCAGTACTTC
NA NA TRBJ1-1 TRBV29-1 CSVADPQPYTEAFF TGCAGCGTTGCGGACCCTCAACCTTACACTGAAGCTTTCTTT
TRBD2 NA TRBJ2-3 TRBV12-3/TRBV12-4 CASRLGTITDTQYF TGTGCCAGCAGACTGGGGACTATCACAGATACGCAGTATTTT
NA few TRBJ1-2 TRBV4-2 CASSQPGEVYYGYTF TGTGCCAGCAGCCAACCAGGGGAAGTCTACTATGGCTACACCTTC
NA NA TRBJ1-2 TRBV20-1 CSARVRGADGYTF TGCAGTGCTAGAGTTCGGGGCGCGGATGGCTACACCTTC
NA NA TRBJ2-1 TRBV7-9 CASTLGGYNEQFF TGTGCCAGCACCCTTGGCGGCTACAATGAGCAGTTCTTC
TRBD1 few TRBJ2-2 TRBV10-3 CAISTTGMGAGELFF TGTGCCATCAGTACGACAGGGATGGGAGCCGGGGAGCTGTTTTTT
TRBD1 NA TRBJ2-5 TRBV12-3/TRBV12-4 CALRYRGLLVETQYF TGTGCCCTTAGGTACAGGGGGCTCTTGGTAGAGACCCAGTACTTC
NA few TRBJ1-3 TRBV12-3/TRBV12-4 CASTAREGYSGNTIYF TGTGCCAGCACCGCGAGGGAGGGTTACTCTGGAAACACCATATATTTT
NA NA TRBJ1-5 TRBV6-1 CASSELPGQPQHF TGTGCCAGCAGTGAATTGCCTGGACAGCCCCAGCATTTT
TRBD1 few TRBJ2-1 TRBV6-2/TRBV6-3 CASSYSSRGLYNEQFF TGTGCCAGCAGTTACTCGAGCAGGGGGCTCTACAATGAGCAGTTCTTC